The clone carrying this T cell receptor (beta chain) was counted a single time. Its antigen is currently unknown. The data belong to a study of T cell responses to AZD1222 COVID-19 vaccine. The study, taken as a whole, reports: Recipients of two AZD1222 doses showed rising Spike-specific TCR breadth and depth. Most donors were white British and more were female, and clonal diversity was possibly underestimated.

Germline V gene lookup returns CDR1 DFQATT and CDR2 SNEGSKA (reference sequence). V lost 3 bases and J 4 bases, leaving 21 bases between the germline ends. This CDR3 contains 16 residues. Assay used: immunoSEQ multiplex PCR; TCRdb lists only in-frame clones, some missing. The sample records 95,000 to 150,000 clones, roughly nine tenths being singletons. This receptor was identified in an adult in good health. The chain has TRBV20-1 and TRBJ1-2; a weak D match, TRBD1 (6 bases). The sample here was peripheral blood, taken on day 0 of AZD1222 vaccination. CDR3 protein: CSASRGGAGGLYGYTF. CDR3 nucleotide sequence: TGCAGTGCTAGTAGGGGGGGCGCAGGAGGGCTCTATGGCTACACCTTC.